This is a list of T cell receptor beta chains from one sample in a study of shared clonotypes between healthy human individuals. Assay: immunoSEQ multiplex PCR; the TCRdb copy retains only in-frame clones and omits some. Seen here are about 2.3 million clones, about 90% observed once, and the top ten hold 0.37%. Sequenced input: naive CD4+ T cells from PBMCs. The receptor set was obtained from a man aged 18 to 35 in good health. Some clones in this sample may be carry-over from other donors' samples. The CDR3 runs from the conserved cysteine through the conserved F or W. A D gene is named only where the DNA matches it firmly. Rows give clone size only sometimes, using once, few, many, or a class for an expanded clone.

V gene	D gene	clone size	J gene	CDR3 protein	CDR3 DNA
TRBV27	NA	NA	TRBJ1-6	CASTSSGRANSPLHF	TGTGCCAGCACGTCATCAGGGAGAGCCAATTCACCCCTCCACTTT
TRBV19	NA	NA	TRBJ1-5	CASSIWASDQPQHF	TGTGCCAGTAGTATCTGGGCGTCTGATCAGCCCCAGCATTTT
TRBV11-2	TRBD1	NA	TRBJ1-1	CASSYDRVETEAFF	TGTGCCAGCAGCTATGACAGGGTGGAAACTGAAGCTTTCTTT
TRBV11-3	NA	NA	TRBJ2-2	CASSRGTTEGGELFF	TGTGCCAGCAGCCGCGGAACCACAGAAGGCGGGGAGCTGTTTTTT
TRBV6-5	TRBD1	once	TRBJ1-2	CASSPDRGLGYTF	TGTGCCAGCAGCCCCGACAGGGGGCTTGGCTACACCTTC
TRBV15	TRBD2	NA	TRBJ2-1	CATSRGTSGRISYNEQFF	TGTGCCACCAGCAGAGGGACTAGCGGGAGGATTTCCTACAATGAGCAGTTCTTC
TRBV27	NA	NA	TRBJ1-4	CASRSRTPNEKLFF	TGTGCCAGCAGGTCCAGGACCCCTAATGAAAAACTGTTTTTT
TRBV6-5	TRBD1	NA	TRBJ2-5	CASSRQGVRETQYF	TGTGCCAGCAGCAGACAGGGAGTGCGGGAGACCCAGTACTTC
TRBV11-3	NA	once	TRBJ2-3	CASSLDRSSGDTQYF	TGTGCCAGCAGCTTAGATAGGTCCTCAGGGGATACGCAGTATTTT
TRBV6-5	NA	NA	TRBJ1-2	CASSRSAGANYGYTF	TGTGCCAGCAGTAGGTCCGCTGGAGCTAACTATGGCTACACCTTC
TRBV7-8	NA	NA	TRBJ2-7	CASSLVEDYSYEQYF	TGTGCCAGCAGCTTAGTAGAAGACTACTCCTACGAGCAGTACTTC
TRBV7-2	TRBD2	NA	TRBJ2-3	CASSLSLAGDTQYF	TGTGCCAGCAGCTTATCGCTAGCGGGGGATACGCAGTATTTT
TRBV5-4	NA	NA	TRBJ2-3	CASSSVVGASSTDTQYF	TGTGCCAGCAGCTCCGTCGTCGGAGCATCTAGCACAGATACGCAGTATTTT
TRBV11-2	NA	NA	TRBJ1-4	CASSRQVGGEKLFF	TGTGCCAGCAGCCGACAGGTCGGGGGTGAAAAACTGTTTTTT
TRBV5-1	TRBD1	NA	TRBJ2-5	CASSFGTGQETQYF	TGCGCCAGCAGCTTTGGGACAGGTCAAGAGACCCAGTACTTC
TRBV28	NA	few	TRBJ1-1	CASSFVPREAFF	TGTGCCAGCAGTTTTGTTCCCAGGGAGGCTTTCTTT
TRBV7-2	NA	NA	TRBJ2-3	CASSLPGTDTQYF	TGTGCCAGCAGCTTACCCGGCACAGATACGCAGTATTTT
TRBV2	NA	few	TRBJ1-5	CASSEAWGSNQPQHF	TGTGCCAGCAGTGAAGCCTGGGGTAGCAATCAGCCCCAGCATTTT
TRBV5-4	NA	NA	TRBJ1-6	CASSKDSNSPLHF	TGTGCCAGCAGCAAGGACAGTAATTCACCCCTCCACTTT
TRBV15	TRBD1	NA	TRBJ1-2	CATSSGTEAHEGYTF	TGTGCCACCAGCAGCGGGACAGAGGCACATGAGGGCTACACCTTC
TRBV6-1	TRBD1	NA	TRBJ2-7	CASREQGYEQYF	TGTGCCAGCAGGGAACAGGGGTACGAGCAGTACTTC
TRBV18	TRBD1	NA	TRBJ1-5	CASSPGGGPGEGSFRGQPQHF	TGTGCCAGCTCACCCGGAGGGGGCCCAGGGGAAGGAAGTTTCCGGGGTCAGCCCCAGCATTTT
TRBV5-6	NA	once	TRBJ2-1	CASSFLSGDSYNEQFF	TGTGCCAGCAGCTTTTTGTCCGGGGACTCCTACAATGAGCAGTTCTTC
TRBV11-2	TRBD2	NA	TRBJ2-3	CASSSSGLALRPSTDTQYF	TGTGCCAGCAGCTCCTCGGGACTAGCCCTGAGGCCTAGCACAGATACGCAGTATTTT
TRBV5-1	NA	NA	TRBJ2-2	CASSTGGARTGELFF	TGCGCCAGCTCAACTGGGGGGGCTCGGACCGGGGAGCTGTTTTTT
TRBV28	NA	NA	TRBJ2-7	CASSPPVGEQYF	TGTGCCAGCAGCCCCCCAGTCGGCGAGCAGTACTTC
TRBV11-2	TRBD1	NA	TRBJ1-1	CASSPNRQGTEAFF	TGTGCCAGCAGCCCCAACCGACAGGGCACTGAAGCTTTCTTT
TRBV10-3	TRBD2	NA	TRBJ2-6	CAIGLGRGASSGANVLTF	TGTGCCATCGGACTAGGGAGGGGCGCGAGCTCTGGGGCCAACGTCCTGACTTTC
TRBV29-1	TRBD1	NA	TRBJ1-3	CSVGTGAGNTIYF	TGCAGCGTTGGGACAGGGGCGGGAAACACCATATATTTT
TRBV7-6	NA	NA	TRBJ2-2	CASSQATGELFF	TGTGCCAGCAGCCAAGCAACCGGGGAGCTGTTTTTT
TRBV6-1	NA	NA	TRBJ1-4	CASSESFWGVVSLFF	TGTGCCAGCAGTGAAAGCTTTTGGGGGGTTGTCTCGCTGTTTTTT
TRBV4-1	TRBD2	NA	TRBJ2-7	CASSRLGLAGDEQYF	TGCGCCAGCAGCCGGCTGGGACTAGCCGGCGACGAGCAGTACTTC
TRBV28	NA	NA	TRBJ1-1	CASSGGPEAFF	TGTGCCAGCAGTGGGGGTCCTGAAGCTTTCTTT
TRBV5-4	NA	NA	TRBJ2-3	CASSSPRGNTDTQYF	TGTGCCAGCAGCTCCCCCCGGGGGAACACAGATACGCAGTATTTT
TRBV28	NA	NA	TRBJ2-1	CASSPGPTGNEQFF	TGTGCCAGCAGTCCCGGACCAACAGGCAATGAGCAGTTCTTC
TRBV5-4	TRBD1	NA	TRBJ1-4	CASSLDRGRSEKLFF	TGTGCCAGCAGCTTGGACAGGGGCCGTTCTGAAAAACTGTTTTTT
TRBV10-3	NA	NA	TRBJ2-7	CAISAQSYEQYF	TGTGCCATCAGTGCGCAGTCCTACGAGCAGTACTTC
TRBV19	NA	once	TRBJ1-1	CASSPRPGTGNTEAFF	TGTGCCAGTAGTCCTCGTCCCGGGACGGGGAACACTGAAGCTTTCTTT
TRBV4-3	TRBD2	NA	TRBJ2-3	CASSQVGLAGRTDTQYF	TGCGCCAGCAGCCAAGTCGGGCTAGCGGGTCGCACAGATACGCAGTATTTT
TRBV7-2	NA	NA	TRBJ1-2	CASSHGAQGPYSYGYTF	TGTGCCAGCAGCCACGGCGCGCAGGGGCCCTACTCTTATGGCTACACCTTC
TRBV5-5	NA	NA	TRBJ2-3	CASSYDRTDTQYF	TGTGCCAGCAGCTACGACCGCACAGATACGCAGTATTTT
TRBV19	NA	NA	TRBJ2-1	CASSIPGPPIYNEQFF	TGTGCCAGTAGTATTCCCGGTCCACCCATTTACAATGAGCAGTTCTTC
TRBV7-8	NA	once	TRBJ2-7	CASSHRDGAYEQYF	TGTGCCAGCAGCCACCGGGACGGAGCCTACGAGCAGTACTTC